This T cell receptor (beta chain) was sequenced in a study of CD8+ T cells in alopecia areata. Study-level points and caveats: Resident alphabeta T cells of normal skin are also sequenced in scalp samples. Against the mouse data, patients shared TCRs less clearly, possibly for HLA reasons. Compared with normal scalp, lesional scalp had higher clonality and more expanded CD8+ clones.

The CDR3 totals 13 residues. V lost 7 bases, J lost 5 bases, and 6 bases stayed unmatched. The V gene's germline CDR1 is MNHNY and CDR2 SVGAGI (reference sequence). A word on this clone: Its antigen is currently unknown.

Once RNA had been extracted, it was reverse transcribed into cDNA to act as the sequencing template. TCRdb's table, derived via immunoSEQ multiplex PCR, lists solely in-frame clones and lacks some. Of about 200,000 clones listed, more than 50% are singletons. Starting from PBMCs, sorting isolated CD4+ and CD8+ T cells. The receptor was isolated from a human donor in good health. The sequenced sample was CD8+ T cells sorted from blood. This chain uses TRBV6-6 with TRBJ2-5; 8 positions match TRBD1. The CDR3 reads CASTSDREETQYF. CDR3 nucleotides: TGTGCCAGCACCTCGGACAGGGAGGAGACCCAGTACTTC.